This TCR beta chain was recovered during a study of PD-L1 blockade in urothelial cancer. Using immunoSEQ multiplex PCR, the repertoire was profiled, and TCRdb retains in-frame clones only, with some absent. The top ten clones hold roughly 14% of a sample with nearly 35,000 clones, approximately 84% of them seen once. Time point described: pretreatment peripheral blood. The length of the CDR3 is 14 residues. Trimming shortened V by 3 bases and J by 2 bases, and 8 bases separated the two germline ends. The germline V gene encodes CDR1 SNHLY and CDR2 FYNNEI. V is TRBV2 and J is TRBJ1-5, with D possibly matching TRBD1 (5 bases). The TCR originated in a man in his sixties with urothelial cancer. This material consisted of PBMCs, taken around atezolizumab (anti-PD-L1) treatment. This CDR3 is CASSDQGGNQPQHF. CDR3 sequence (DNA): TGTGCCAGCAGTGACCAGGGTGGCAATCAGCCCCAGCATTTT.